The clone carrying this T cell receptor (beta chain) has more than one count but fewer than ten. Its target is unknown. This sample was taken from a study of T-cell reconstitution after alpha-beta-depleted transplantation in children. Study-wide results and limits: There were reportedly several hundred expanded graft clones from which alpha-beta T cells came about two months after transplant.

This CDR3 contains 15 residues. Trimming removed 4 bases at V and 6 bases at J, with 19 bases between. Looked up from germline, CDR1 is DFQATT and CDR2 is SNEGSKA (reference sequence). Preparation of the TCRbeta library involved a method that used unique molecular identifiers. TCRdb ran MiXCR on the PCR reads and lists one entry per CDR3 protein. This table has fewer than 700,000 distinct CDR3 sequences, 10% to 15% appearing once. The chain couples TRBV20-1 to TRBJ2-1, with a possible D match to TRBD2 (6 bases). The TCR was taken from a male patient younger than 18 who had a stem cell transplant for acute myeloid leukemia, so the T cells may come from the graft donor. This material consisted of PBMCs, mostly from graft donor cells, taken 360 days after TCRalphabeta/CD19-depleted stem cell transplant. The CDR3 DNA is TGCAGTGCTAAAAGACGGAGTCGGACTACCAATGAGCAGTTCTTC. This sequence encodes CSAKRRSRTTNEQFF.